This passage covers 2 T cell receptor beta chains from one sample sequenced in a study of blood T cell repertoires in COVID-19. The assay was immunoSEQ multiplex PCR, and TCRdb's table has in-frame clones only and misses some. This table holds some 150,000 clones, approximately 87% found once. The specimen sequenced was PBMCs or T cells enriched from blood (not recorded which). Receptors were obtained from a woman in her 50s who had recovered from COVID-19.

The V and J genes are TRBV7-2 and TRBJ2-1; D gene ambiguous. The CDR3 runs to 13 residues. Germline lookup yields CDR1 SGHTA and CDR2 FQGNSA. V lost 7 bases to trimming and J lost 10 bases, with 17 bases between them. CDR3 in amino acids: CASNSRSSGEQFF. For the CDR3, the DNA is TGTGCCAGCAACTCTAGGTCCTCCGGGGAGCAGTTCTTC.

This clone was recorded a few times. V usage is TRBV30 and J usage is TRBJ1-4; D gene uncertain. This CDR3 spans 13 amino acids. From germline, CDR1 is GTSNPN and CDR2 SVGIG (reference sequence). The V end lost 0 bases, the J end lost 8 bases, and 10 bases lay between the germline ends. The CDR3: CAWSVQSGEKLFF. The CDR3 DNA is TGTGCCTGGAGTGTACAGTCGGGAGAAAAACTGTTTTTT.